The 5 T cell receptor beta chains below all came from one sample that was sequenced in a study of early T cells in non-severe SARS-CoV-2 infection. TCRdb re-called the 5' RACE reads through MiXCR, storing one row per CDR3 protein. The sample has tens of thousands of distinct CDR3 sequences, around 21% seen once. The source material was whole blood, sampled at baseline. These receptors were taken from an adult who was a healthcare worker with PCR-confirmed SARS-CoV-2 infection or an uninfected control (not recorded which).

This clonotype was seen a few times. The chain links TRBV19 to TRBJ2-3, with 11 bases aligning to TRBD1. V shed 5 bases, J shed 4 bases, and the junction held 8 bases outside the gene matches. The germline V gene has CDR1 LNHDA and CDR2 SQIVND (reference sequence). The CDR3 sequence is 16 residues long. The CDR3 region is CASSVTTGQGADTQYF. Here the CDR3 DNA reads TGTGCCAGTAGTGTCACCACGGGACAGGGGGCAGATACGCAGTATTTT.

This clonotype was counted between two and nine times. The gene calls are TRBV6-1 and TRBJ2-3; D possibly corresponds to TRBD1 (6 bases). CDR1 and CDR2 (germline): MNHNS, SASEGT. This CDR3 has 16 amino acids. Trimming removed 0 bases at V and 4 bases at J, with 14 bases between. The CDR3 is CASSEAGRGASDTQYF. As DNA, the CDR3 is TGTGCCAGCAGTGAAGCTGGCAGGGGCGCTTCAGATACGCAGTATTTT.

The rearrangement joins TRBV3-1 to TRBJ2-7, with 7 bases that match TRBD2. CDR1 and CDR2 from the germline V gene are LGHDT and YNNKEL (reference sequence). V dropped 6 bases and J dropped 4; count of bases not matched to a gene: 9. The CDR3 is made up of 14 amino acids. In DNA form, the CDR3 reads TGTGCCAGCAGTCCAAGCGGGGAGGGTTACGAGCAGTACTTC. It codes for CASSPSGEGYEQYF.

This clonotype was seen only a few times. Here the CDR3 reads CASSTGTRNEAFF. For the CDR3, the DNA is TGTGCCAGCAGTACCGGGACAAGAAATGAAGCTTTCTTT. J is TRBJ1-1 and V is TRBV12-3 or TRBV12-4, with D possibly TRBD1 on 6 matching bases. Trimming stripped 5 bases from V and 7 bases from J, with 14 bases between. The CDR3 loop spans 13 amino acids.

This clonotype was detected only a few times. The V gene is TRBV7-3, the J gene TRBJ2-3; D uncertain. The V gene's germline CDR1 is SGHTA and CDR2 FQGTGA. Trimming shortened V by 1 base and J by 2 bases, and 10 bases separated the two germline ends. The CDR3 length is 15 residues. CDR3 sequence: CASSLSPLSTDTQYF. The CDR3 DNA follows: TGTGCCAGCAGCTTAAGTCCCCTATCCACAGATACGCAGTATTTT.